A selection of T cell receptor beta chains follows, all from one sample in a study of shared clonotypes between healthy human individuals. Data came from immunoSEQ multiplex PCR; TCRdb stores just in-frame clones and leaves some out. This sample has some 580,000 clones, with more than 95% found just once. The sequencing input was naive CD8+ T cells sorted from blood. Receptors originate from a man aged 25-40 years in good health. The CDR3 runs from the conserved cysteine through the conserved F or W. A D gene is named only where the DNA matches it firmly.

V gene,D gene,CDR3 protein
TRBV9,NA,CASSPADYPPVDGELFF
TRBV7-8,NA,CASSYTGGRSYEQYF
TRBV7-9,TRBD1,CASSRTPGQGEGEQYF
TRBV7-2,TRBD2,CASSLSGLAGSTDTQYF
TRBV27,NA,CASSLTSWSNQPQHF
TRBV9,NA,CASNRALAGEQYF
TRBV21-1,NA,CASSKPGQSYEQYF
TRBV5-1,TRBD2,CASRGLARSSYNEQFF
TRBV9,TRBD1,CASSGGGTGLNEQFF
TRBV27,TRBD1,CASSPGQTEFRKKLFF
TRBV29-1,TRBD1,CSVEDFRGQGYNEQFF
TRBV9,TRBD1,CASSPGMGQGLLDGYTF
TRBV29-1,NA,CSVEVRAQYEYNEQFF
TRBV4-3,NA,CASSQDRILRGNQPQHF
TRBV5-4,TRBD1,CASSWDRSNYGYTF